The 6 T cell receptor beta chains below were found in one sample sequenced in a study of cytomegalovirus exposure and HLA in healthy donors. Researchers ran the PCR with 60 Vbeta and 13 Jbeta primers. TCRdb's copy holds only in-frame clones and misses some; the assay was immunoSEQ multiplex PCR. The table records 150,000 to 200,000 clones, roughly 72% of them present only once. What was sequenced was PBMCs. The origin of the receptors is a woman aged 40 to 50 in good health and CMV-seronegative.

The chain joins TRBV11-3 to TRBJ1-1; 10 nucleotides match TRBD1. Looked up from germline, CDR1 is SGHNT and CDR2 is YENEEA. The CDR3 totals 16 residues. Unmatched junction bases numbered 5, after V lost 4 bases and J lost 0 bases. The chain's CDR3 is CASSSRDRGMNTEAFF. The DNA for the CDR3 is TGTGCCAGCAGCTCCCGGGACAGGGGTATGAACACTGAAGCTTTCTTT. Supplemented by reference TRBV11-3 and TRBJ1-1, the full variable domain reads EAGVVQSPRYKIIEKKQPVAFWCNPISGHNTLYWYLQNLGQGPELLIRYENEEAVDDSQLPKDRFSAERLKGVDSTLKIQPAELGDSAVYLCASSSRDRGMNTEAFFGQGTRLTVV.

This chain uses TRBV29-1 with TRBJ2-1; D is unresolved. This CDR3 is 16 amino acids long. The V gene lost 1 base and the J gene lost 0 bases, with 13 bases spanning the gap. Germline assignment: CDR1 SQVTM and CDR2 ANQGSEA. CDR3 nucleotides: TGCAGCGTTGAAGGAGACACCTCTTTCTCCTACAATGAGCAGTTCTTC. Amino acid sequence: CSVEGDTSFSYNEQFF.

CDR3 in amino acids: CASSPPGNYGYTF. The CDR3 DNA reads as TGTGCCAGCAGCCCCCCGGGTAACTATGGCTACACCTTC. The V gene is TRBV5-8, the J gene TRBJ1-2, with D unclear. V was cut by 4 bases and J by 1 base, with 8 bases left in between. The CDR3 contains 13 residues. The germline V gene has CDR1 SGHTS and CDR2 YDEGEE.

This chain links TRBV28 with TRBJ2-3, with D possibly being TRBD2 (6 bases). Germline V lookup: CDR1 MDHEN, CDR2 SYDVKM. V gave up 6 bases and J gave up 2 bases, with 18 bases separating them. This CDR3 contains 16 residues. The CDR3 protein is CASSHDPGLATDTQYF. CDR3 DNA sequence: TGTGCCAGCAGCCACGATCCGGGACTCGCCACAGATACGCAGTATTTT.

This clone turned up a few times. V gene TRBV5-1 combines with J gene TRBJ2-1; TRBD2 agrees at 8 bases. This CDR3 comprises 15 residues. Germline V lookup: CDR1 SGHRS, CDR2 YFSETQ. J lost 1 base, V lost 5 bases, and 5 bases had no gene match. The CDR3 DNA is TGCGCCAGCAGATTGAGCGGGAGTTCCTACAATGAGCAGTTCTTC. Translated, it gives CASRLSGSSYNEQFF.

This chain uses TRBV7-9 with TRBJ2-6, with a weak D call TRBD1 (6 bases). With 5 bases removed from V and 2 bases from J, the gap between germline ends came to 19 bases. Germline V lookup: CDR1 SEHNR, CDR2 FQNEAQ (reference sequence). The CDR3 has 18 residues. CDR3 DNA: TGTGCCAGCAGCAAATCCACATCCAGGGGTACTGGGGCCAACGTCCTGACTTTC. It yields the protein CASSKSTSRGTGANVLTF.